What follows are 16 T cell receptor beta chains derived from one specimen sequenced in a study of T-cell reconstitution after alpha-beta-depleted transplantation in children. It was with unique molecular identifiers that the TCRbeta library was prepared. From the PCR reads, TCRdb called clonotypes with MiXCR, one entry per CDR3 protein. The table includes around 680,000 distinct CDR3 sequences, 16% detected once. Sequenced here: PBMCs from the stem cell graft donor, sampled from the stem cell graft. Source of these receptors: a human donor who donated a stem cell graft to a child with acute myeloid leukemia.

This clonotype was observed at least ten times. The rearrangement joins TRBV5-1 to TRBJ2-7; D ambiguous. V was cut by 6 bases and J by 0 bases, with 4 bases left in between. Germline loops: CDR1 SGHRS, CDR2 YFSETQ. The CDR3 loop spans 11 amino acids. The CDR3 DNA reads TGCGCCAGCAACAGCTCCTACGAGCAGTACGTC. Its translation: CASNSSYEQYV.

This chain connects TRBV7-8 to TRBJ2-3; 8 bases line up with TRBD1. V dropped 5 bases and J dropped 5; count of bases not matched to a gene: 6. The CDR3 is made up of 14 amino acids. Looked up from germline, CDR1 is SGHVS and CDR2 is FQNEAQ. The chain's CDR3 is CASSRRGHEDTQYF. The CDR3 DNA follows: TGTGCCAGCAGCCGCAGGGGGCATGAAGATACGCAGTATTTT. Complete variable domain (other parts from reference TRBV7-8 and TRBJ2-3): GAGVSQSPRYKVAKRGQDVALRCDPISGHVSLFWYQQALGQGPEFLTYFQNEAQLDKSGLPSDRFFAERPEGSVSTLKIQRTQQEDSAVYLCASSRRGHEDTQYFGPGTRLTVL.

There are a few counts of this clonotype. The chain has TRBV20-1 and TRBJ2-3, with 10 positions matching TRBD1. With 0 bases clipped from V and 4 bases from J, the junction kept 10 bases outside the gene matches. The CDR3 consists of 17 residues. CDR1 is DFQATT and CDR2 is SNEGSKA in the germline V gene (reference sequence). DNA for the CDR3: TGCAGTGCTAGAGACCCAGGGACAGGGGTCTTTCCAGATACGCAGTATTTT. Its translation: CSARDPGTGVFPDTQYF.

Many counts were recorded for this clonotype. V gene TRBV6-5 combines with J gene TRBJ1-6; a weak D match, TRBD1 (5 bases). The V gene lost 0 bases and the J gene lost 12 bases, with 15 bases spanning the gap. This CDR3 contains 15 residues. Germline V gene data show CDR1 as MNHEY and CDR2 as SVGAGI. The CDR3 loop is CASSYSTGPQEPLHF. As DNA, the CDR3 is TGTGCCAGCAGTTACTCGACGGGACCCCAAGAACCCCTCCACTTT.

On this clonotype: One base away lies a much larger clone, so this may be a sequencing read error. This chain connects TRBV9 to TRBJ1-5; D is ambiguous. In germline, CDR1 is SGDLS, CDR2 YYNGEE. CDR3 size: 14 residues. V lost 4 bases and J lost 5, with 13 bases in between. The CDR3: CASSPHGWDQPQHF. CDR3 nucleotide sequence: TGTGCCAGCAGCCCACACGGTTGGGATCAGCCCCAGCATTTT.

CDR3 sequence: CSAYRVSNQPQHF. Here the CDR3 DNA reads TGCAGTGCATACAGGGTTAGCAATCAGCCCCAGCATTTT. This chain connects TRBV20-1 to TRBJ1-5, with D tentatively TRBD1 (6 bases). There are 13 residues in the CDR3. CDR1 is DFQATT and CDR2 is SNEGSKA in the germline V gene (reference sequence). The V end lost 6 bases, the J end lost 0 bases, and 9 bases lay between the germline ends.

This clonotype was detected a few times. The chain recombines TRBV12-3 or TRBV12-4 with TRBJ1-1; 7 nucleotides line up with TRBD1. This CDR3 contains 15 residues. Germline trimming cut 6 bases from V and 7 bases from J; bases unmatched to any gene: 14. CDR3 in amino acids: CASRAGTESRFEAFF. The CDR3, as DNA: TGTGCCAGCAGAGCCGGGACAGAGAGTAGATTTGAAGCTTTCTTT.

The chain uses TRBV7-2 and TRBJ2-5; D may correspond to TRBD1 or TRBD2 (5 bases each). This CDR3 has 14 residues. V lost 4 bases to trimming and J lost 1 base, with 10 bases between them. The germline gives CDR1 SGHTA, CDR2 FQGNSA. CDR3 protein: CASSSGRGQETQYF. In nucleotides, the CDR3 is TGTGCCAGCAGCTCGGGACGGGGCCAAGAGACCCAGTACTTC.

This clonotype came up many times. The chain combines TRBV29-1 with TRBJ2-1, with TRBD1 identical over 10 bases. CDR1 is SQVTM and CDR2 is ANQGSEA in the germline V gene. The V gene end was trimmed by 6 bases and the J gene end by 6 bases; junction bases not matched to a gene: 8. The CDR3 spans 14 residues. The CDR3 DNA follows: TGCAGCGTGACCGGGACAGGGGTCTCCAATGAGCAGTTCTTC. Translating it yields CSVTGTGVSNEQFF.

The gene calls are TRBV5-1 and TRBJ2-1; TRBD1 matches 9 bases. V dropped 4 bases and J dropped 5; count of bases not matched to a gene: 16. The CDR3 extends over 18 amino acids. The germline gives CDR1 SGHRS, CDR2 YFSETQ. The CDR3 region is CASSTSRDRVGRNNEQFF. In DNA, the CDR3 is TGCGCCAGCAGCACGTCCCGGGACAGGGTCGGTCGGAACAATGAGCAGTTCTTC.

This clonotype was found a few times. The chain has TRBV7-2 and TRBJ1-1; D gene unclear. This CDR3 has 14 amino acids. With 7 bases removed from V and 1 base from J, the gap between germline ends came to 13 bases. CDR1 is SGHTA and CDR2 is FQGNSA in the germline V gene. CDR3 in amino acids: CASNLRTKNTEAFF. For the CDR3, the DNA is TGTGCCAGCAACCTAAGGACCAAGAACACTGAAGCTTTCTTT.

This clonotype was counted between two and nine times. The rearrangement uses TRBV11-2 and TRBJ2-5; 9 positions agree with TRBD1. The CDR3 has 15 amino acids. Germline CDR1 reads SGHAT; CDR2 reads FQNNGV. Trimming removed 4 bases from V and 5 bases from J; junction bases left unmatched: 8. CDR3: CASSSVRTGEETQYF. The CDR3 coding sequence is TGTGCCAGCAGCTCGGTGCGGACAGGGGAGGAGACCCAGTACTTC.

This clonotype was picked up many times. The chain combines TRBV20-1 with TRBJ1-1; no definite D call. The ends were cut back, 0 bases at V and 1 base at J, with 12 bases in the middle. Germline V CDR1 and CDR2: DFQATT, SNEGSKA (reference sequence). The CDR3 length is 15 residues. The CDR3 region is CSARDVPGSNTEAFF. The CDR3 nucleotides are TGCAGTGCTAGAGATGTCCCGGGATCGAACACTGAAGCTTTCTTT.

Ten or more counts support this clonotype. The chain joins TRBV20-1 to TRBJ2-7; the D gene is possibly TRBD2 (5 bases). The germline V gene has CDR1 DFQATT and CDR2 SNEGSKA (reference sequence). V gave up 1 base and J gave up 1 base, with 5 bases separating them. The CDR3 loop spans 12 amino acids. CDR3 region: CSARGESYEQYV. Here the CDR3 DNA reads TGCAGTGCTAGAGGGGAGTCCTACGAGCAGTACGTC.

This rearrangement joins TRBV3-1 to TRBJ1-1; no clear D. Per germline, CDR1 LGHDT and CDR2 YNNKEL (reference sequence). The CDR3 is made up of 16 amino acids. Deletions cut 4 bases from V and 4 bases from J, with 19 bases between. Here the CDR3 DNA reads TGTGCCAGCAGCCTACATACGACGTTCCCCTCCACTGAAGCTTTCTTT. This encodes CASSLHTTFPSTEAFF. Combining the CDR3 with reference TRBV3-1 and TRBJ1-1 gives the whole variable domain DTAVSQTPKYLVTQMGNDKSIKCEQNLGHDTMYWYKQDSKKFLKIMFSYNNKELIINETVPNRFSPKSPDKAHLNLHINSLELGDSAVYFCASSLHTTFPSTEAFFGQGTRLTVV.

The CDR3: CASSLVQGRSNEQFF. The CDR3, as DNA: TGTGCCAGCAGCTTAGTGCAGGGGCGGTCCAATGAGCAGTTCTTC. V gene TRBV7-2 combines with J gene TRBJ2-1; a possible D gene is TRBD1 (6 bases). Per the germline V gene, CDR1 is SGHTA and CDR2 is FQGNSA. V was cut by 1 base and J by 6 bases, with 13 bases left in between. This CDR3 contains 15 residues.